These 21 T cell receptor delta chains share one sample of origin, sequenced in a study of gamma delta lymphoproliferative disorders and STAT genes. The receptor sequences were amplified from genomic DNA of peripheral blood mononuclear cells. TCRdb ran CATT on the multiplex PCR reads. The sample lists 2,000 to 2,500 delta-chain clones, about 1.5% seen once, with 46% in the top ten. Sequenced sample: blood. The source of these receptors is a human donor in good health.

This clone was counted between two and nine times. Only one base separates this from a far larger clonotype, so it likely reflects a read error. The sample holds other DNA sequences that translate to the same CDR3. The chain links TRDV1 to TRDJ1, with 8 bases aligning to TRDD3. Germline V lookup: CDR1 TSWWSYY, CDR2 QGS. The CDR3 runs 21 residues. Trimming removed 0 bases from V and 2 bases from J; junction bases left unmatched: 20. DNA for the CDR3: TGTGCTCTTGGGGAACTAATCCTCCTACTTTACTGGGGGCCCTATACCGATAAACTCATCTTT. Translating gives CALGELILLLYWGPYTDKLIF.

A note on this clone: This DNA's translation differs at residue 10 from TCRdb's protein, which comes from a much larger clone; a read error is likely, and the protein shown is translated from the DNA. This chain connects TRDV2 to TRDJ1, with D possibly matching TRDD3 (6 bases). The ends were cut back, 0 bases at V and 0 bases at J, with 19 bases in the middle. Germline values: CDR1 GEAIGNYY, CDR2 EKD. The CDR3 contains 18 residues. CDR3 residues: CACDTVGTGRYYTDKLIF. The CDR3 nucleotides read TGTGCCTGTGACACCGTGGGTACTGGGAGATATTACACCGATAAACTCATCTTT.

With regard to this clone: TCRdb's listed protein matches a much larger clone and diverges from this DNA's translation at residue 6, likely through a read error; the protein shown comes from the DNA. The genes are TRDV1 and TRDJ1, with 7 bases matching TRDD3. Germline V gene sequence: CDR1 TSWWSYY, CDR2 QGS. V was clipped by 2 bases and J by 0 bases; unmatched bases: 18. The CDR3 loop spans 20 amino acids. The CDR3 DNA reads TGTGCTCTTGGGGAATGTGGCGTCGGACGTGGGGGACCGTACACCGATAAACTCATCTTT. The encoded protein is CALGECGVGRGGPYTDKLIF.

This clone occurred a few times. The likely explanation is a read error, given a far larger clone one base away. V is TRDV3 and J is TRDJ2; 10 positions match TRDD3. Germline CDR1 TVYSNPD, CDR2 GDNSRS (reference sequence). The CDR3 has 14 amino acids. The CDR3 reads CAFLGDTLTAQPFF. DNA for the CDR3: TGTGCCTTCTTGGGGGATACTTTGACAGCACAACCCTTCTTT.

This clone appeared a few times. The protein in TCRdb stems from a much larger clone and differs at residue 14 from this DNA's translation, likely a read error; here the protein is translated from the DNA. The chain links TRDV2 to TRDJ1; D remains unclear. Germline CDR1 is GEAIGNYY and CDR2 is EKD. The CDR3 runs to 16 residues. The CDR3 sequence: CACDSLLRKYTDKFIF. The CDR3 DNA reads TGTGCCTGTGACTCACTACTTAGGAAGTACACCGATAAATTCATCTTT.

This clone occurred a few times. The protein TCRdb lists belongs to a much larger clone and differs from this DNA's translation at residue 4, which points to a read error; the protein shown is made from the DNA. This rearrangement joins TRDV2 to TRDJ1; 8 positions match TRDD3. The CDR3 loop spans 17 amino acids. V lost 5 bases, J lost 5 bases, and 18 bases stayed unmatched. Germline lookup yields CDR1 GEAIGNYY and CDR2 EKD. CDR3 in amino acids: CACGAIPAGGILDKLIF. DNA of the CDR3: TGTGCCTGTGGCGCTATCCCCGCTGGGGGGATATTGGATAAACTCATCTTT.

This clone counts as medium-sized. With a far larger clone one base away, a read error is the likely cause. Other DNA sequences within the sample encode an identical CDR3. The chain combines TRDV2 with TRDJ1; maybe TRDD3 (5 bases). CDR1 and CDR2 (germline): GEAIGNYY, EKD. This CDR3 comprises 17 residues. The CDR3 loop is CACDTLGVAGDTDKLIF. CDR3 nucleotide sequence: TGTGCCTGCGACACCTTAGGAGTAGCGGGGGACACCGATAAACTCATCTTT.

This clone was seen more than once but under ten times. With only one base between it and a far larger clone, this is likely a read error. Distinct nucleotide sequences in the sample also encode this CDR3. The chain recombines TRDV3 with TRDJ1, with 9 bases fitting TRDD3. Germline loops: CDR1 TVYSNPD, CDR2 GDNSRS (reference sequence). The V and J ends lost 4 bases and 0 bases, in that order; junction bases with no gene match: 27. This CDR3 is 21 amino acids long. CDR3 bases: TGTGCCTCTCCTTCCGGCCTTCCACCCGTACTGGGGGACCAAAACACCGATAAACTCATCTTT. This translates into CASPSGLPPVLGDQNTDKLIF.

This clone was observed a few times. TCRdb's protein for this DNA is that of a much larger clone and differs from the translation at residue 11, likely a read error; the protein shown is the DNA translation. The chain links TRAV38-2/DV8 to TRDJ1, with 8 bases lining up with TRDD3. This CDR3 comprises 22 residues. Germline trimming cut 0 bases from V and 1 base from J; bases unmatched to any gene: 23. Per the germline V gene, CDR1 is TSESDYY and CDR2 is QEAYKQQN. The CDR3 nucleotides read TGTGCTTATAGGAGCGATCCCCTGGTGTACCGGGGGATAGGTAGTTGCACCGATAAACTCATCTTT. Encoded protein: CAYRSDPLVYRGIGSCTDKLIF.

V usage is TRDV1 and J usage is TRDJ1; D remains ambiguous. This CDR3 has 12 residues. Germline CDR1 reads TSWWSYY; CDR2 reads QGS. The V end was cut by 5 bases, the J end by 3 bases, with 7 bases between. The CDR3 DNA reads as TGTGCTCTTGGGAATTTCGCCGATAAACTCATCTTT. This sequence encodes CALGNFADKLIF.

This clone was observed a few times. Given a far larger clone just one base away, this is likely a sequencing read error. Other DNA sequences in this specimen translate into the identical CDR3. This CDR3 reads CACDSLLGEYTDKLIF. The CDR3 DNA reads as TGTGCCTGTGACTCCTTACTGGGGGAGTACACCGATAAACTCATCTTT. This chain joins TRDV2 and TRDJ1; 9 positions agree with TRDD3. This CDR3 is 16 amino acids long. In germline, CDR1 is GEAIGNYY, CDR2 EKD. With V trimmed by 3 bases and J by 0 bases, 7 bases remained unmatched.

This clone came up many times. A far larger clone is a single base away, which makes a read error likely. Other DNA sequences of this sample code for an identical CDR3. The V and J genes are TRDV3 and TRDJ1; tentative D call: TRDD3 (6 bases). CDR1 and CDR2 (germline): TVYSNPD, GDNSRS (reference sequence). The germline V and J ends were trimmed by 2 bases and 0 bases, with 28 bases remaining between them. This CDR3 has 19 amino acids. CDR3 in DNA: TGTGCCTTTTCCCCCACGTCGTACTGGGAGGTAGGGGACACCGATAAACTCATCTTT. Protein sequence: CAFSPTSYWEVGDTDKLIF. Full variable domain (missing parts from reference TRDV3 and TRDJ1): CDKVTQSSPDQTVASGSEVVLLCTYDTVYSNPDLFWYRIRPDYSFQFVFYGDNSRSEGADFTQGRFSVKHILTQKAFHLVISPVRTEDSATYYCAFSPTSYWEVGDTDKLIFGKGTRVTVEP.

This clone has more than one count but fewer than ten. The protein given by TCRdb reflects a much larger clone and differs at residue 13 from this DNA's translation, likely from a read error; the protein shown is the DNA's translation. V usage is TRDV2 and J usage is TRDJ1; tentatively, D is TRDD3 (5 bases). Trimming removed 0 bases from V and 1 base from J, with 23 bases in between. The CDR3 is 19 residues long. Germline V gene sequence: CDR1 GEAIGNYY, CDR2 EKD. CDR3: CACDTVERRGPECTDKLIF. The CDR3 DNA follows: TGTGCCTGTGACACCGTGGAAAGAAGGGGGCCAGAGTGCACCGATAAACTCATCTTT.

Turning to this clone: Translating this DNA gives a protein that differs at residue 13 from the TCRdb one, which belongs to a much larger clone; a read error is likely, and the protein shown is this translation. This CDR3 reads CALGELLFYALSRGYAVYTDKLIF. DNA for the CDR3: TGTGCTCTTGGGGAACTATTGTTCTACGCACTTAGTAGGGGATACGCAGTGTACACCGATAAACTCATCTTT. The chain couples TRDV1 to TRDJ1; 9 positions match TRDD3. Unmatched junction bases numbered 26, after V lost 0 bases and J lost 0 bases. The CDR3 is made up of 24 amino acids. Germline CDR1 is TSWWSYY and CDR2 is QGS.

With regard to this clone: A far larger clone lies a single base away; this is likely a read error. Other DNA sequences from this sample encode an identical CDR3 as well. This rearrangement joins TRDV2 to TRDJ1, with 7 bases matching TRDD3. CDR1 GEAIGNYY and CDR2 EKD come from the germline V gene. The CDR3 is 18 residues long. Here the CDR3 reads CACDTEFGDKQYTDKLIF. CDR3 DNA sequence: TGTGCCTGTGACACCGAATTCGGGGATAAACAGTACACCGACAAACTCATCTTT.

About this clone itself: This likely traces to a read error, being one base from a far larger clone. Other DNA variants within this sample encode the same CDR3. The chain couples TRDV3 to TRDJ1; D ambiguous. This CDR3 comprises 17 residues. Germline V gene data show CDR1 as TVYSNPD and CDR2 as GDNSRS (reference sequence). In DNA form, the CDR3 reads TGTGCCTCCATCTACCCTCAGGGTGCTGTGTACACCGATAAGCTCATCTTT. Translated: CASIYPQGAVYTDKLIF.

This clone is categorized as hyperexpanded. Other DNA sequences within the sample encode an identical CDR3. This chain connects TRDV2 to TRDJ1; the match to TRDD3 covers 10 bases. V lost 2 bases and J lost 0; bases outside the gene matches: 5. CDR1 is GEAIGNYY and CDR2 is EKD in the germline V gene. The CDR3 sequence is 16 residues long. In DNA, the CDR3 is TGTGCCTGTGACAACCTGGGGGATAAGAACACCGATAAACTCATCTTT. Its translation is CACDNLGDKNTDKLIF.

About this clone itself: A far bigger clonotype differs at one base, so this is likely a read error. This sample includes further DNA sequences coding for the same CDR3. The chain combines TRDV2 with TRDJ1; D gene unclear. Per the germline V gene, CDR1 is GEAIGNYY and CDR2 is EKD. This CDR3 region has 16 residues. The CDR3 nucleotides read TGTGCTTGTGACTCACTACTTAGGAAGTACACCGATAAACTCATCTTT. Its protein product is CACDSLLRKYTDKLIF.

This clone has more than one count but fewer than ten. A far larger clone is only one base removed, so a read error is likely. The sample has other DNA sequences that encode this CDR3 too. The chain recombines TRDV1 with TRDJ1, with TRDD3 matching over 7 bases. This CDR3 is 22 amino acids long. Germline CDR1 reads TSWWSYY; CDR2 reads QGS. CDR3 sequence: CALGELEAEGYRSPRLGDKLIF. The CDR3 DNA reads as TGTGCTCTTGGAGAACTCGAAGCTGAGGGATACCGATCACCTAGACTGGGCGATAAACTCATCTTT.

This clone was detected only a few times. The likely explanation is a read error, given a far larger clone one base away. Different DNA sequences within this sample yield the same CDR3. The chain is built from TRDV2 and TRDJ3, with 9 bases aligning to TRDD3. CDR3 size: 26 residues. CDR1 GEAIGNYY and CDR2 EKD come from the germline V gene. CDR3 sequence: CACDPATPTGGLGRLTSSWDTRQMFF. The CDR3 nucleotides are TGTGCCTGTGACCCCGCAACCCCTACTGGGGGACTCGGGAGACTGACTAGCTCCTGGGACACCCGACAGATGTTTTTT.

As concerns this clone: It differs at one base from a far larger clone, so likely a read error. Other DNA sequences within the sample encode an identical CDR3. The chain is built from TRDV3 and TRDJ1; 10 positions match TRDD3. Germline CDR1 and CDR2: TVYSNPD and GDNSRS (reference sequence). The CDR3 runs to 15 residues. The DNA of the CDR3 is TGTGCCTACTCGGTAACTGGGGGATTGGCCGATAAACTCATCTTC. Amino acid sequence: CAYSVTGGLADKLIF.